These T cell receptor beta chains were read from a single sample in a study of blood T cell repertoires in COVID-19. TCRdb's table, derived via immunoSEQ multiplex PCR, lists solely in-frame clones and lacks some. The repertoire holds 110,000 or so clones, with about 85% as singletons. Sequencing was done on a sample of peripheral blood. These receptors were collected from a human donor in a cohort sampled during active COVID-19. The CDR3 runs from the conserved cysteine through the conserved F or W. The D gene is left open where the match is weak. Where a row states a size, it is once, few, many or the class of an expanded clone; other rows omit it.

>NA|TRBJ1-1|NA|TRBV12-2
TGTGCAAGTCGCTTCCCATGCCCCAGACCGAGAATTAGCATTACGATGAACACTGAAGCTTTCTTT
CASRFPCPRPRISITMNTEAFF
>NA|TRBJ2-3|TRBD2|TRBV7-3
TGTGCCAGCAGCTTCATCGCGGGGGTGGGAGATACGCAGTATTTT
CASSFIAGVGDTQYF
>NA|TRBJ2-2|TRBD1|TRBV5-1
TGCGCCAGCACCATATCGGGACAGGGAACGATCGGCGGGGAGCTGTTTTTT
CASTISGQGTIGGELFF
>NA|TRBJ2-7|NA|TRBV7-8
TGTGCCAGCAGCTTAAATGAGGTAGTAGCCTACGAGCAGTACTTC
CASSLNEVVAYEQYF
>NA|TRBJ2-7|NA|TRBV5-6
TGTGCCAGCAGCCTCATCACAGCAGCCTACGAGCAGTACTTC
CASSLITAAYEQYF
>few|TRBJ2-1|TRBD2|TRBV20-1
TGCAGTGCTAGTACCCCAAGCGGGGGGCGCAATGAGCAGTTCTTC
CSASTPSGGRNEQFF
>NA|TRBJ1-3|NA|TRBV7-9
TGTGCCAGCAGCTCCCGGAACACCATATATTTT
CASSSRNTIYF
>NA|TRBJ2-1|TRBD2|TRBV28
TGTGCCAGCATTAGCGGGGGTTCCAGCTCCTACAATGAGCAGTTCTTC
CASISGGSSSYNEQFF
>NA|TRBJ2-3|TRBD2|TRBV24-1
TGTGCCACCAGTCGAAGCGGGGGGAACGCAGATACGCAGTATTTT
CATSRSGGNADTQYF
>few|TRBJ1-5|NA|TRBV28
TGTGCCAGCAGACAACAGGGTGGCAATCAGCCCCAGCATTTT
CASRQQGGNQPQHF
>NA|TRBJ2-3|NA|TRBV30
TGTGCCTGGAGTGTACGATCACGGGTAGACACAGATACGCAGTATTTT
CAWSVRSRVDTDTQYF
>NA|TRBJ1-2|TRBD1|TRBV6-5
TGTGCCAGCAGTCGACAGGGAGTCGACGGCTACACCTTC
CASSRQGVDGYTF
>NA|TRBJ2-3|TRBD2|TRBV4-2
TGTGCCAGCAGCCGTCGCAGGGCTAGCGGGGTTAGCACAGATACGCAGTATTTT
CASSRRRASGVSTDTQYF
>few|TRBJ2-1|TRBD2|TRBV19
TGTGCCAGTAGTATTGGTGGCTTTGGACTAGCTTCTAATGAGCAGTTCTTC
CASSIGGFGLASNEQFF
>NA|TRBJ1-5|TRBD1|TRBV19
TGTGCCAGTAGAACGGAGTACGGGACAGGGGGCCAGCCCCAGCATTTT
CASRTEYGTGGQPQHF
>NA|TRBJ1-2|NA|TRBV4-1
TGCGCCAGCAGCCAAGATAGGGGAACGGCCCGGTCAGGCTACACCTTC
CASSQDRGTARSGYTF
>NA|TRBJ1-1|NA|TRBV28
TGTGCCAGCAGTTTGGGTGGCAGACTAAACACTGAAGCTTTCTTT
CASSLGGRLNTEAFF
>NA|TRBJ1-1|NA|TRBV11-2
TGTGCCAGCAGCACCCGACAGAAGGCGGTTGAAGCTTTCTTT
CASSTRQKAVEAFF
>NA|TRBJ2-7|NA|TRBV7-2
TGTGCCAGCAGCGTCCCGGACTGGCCCTACGAGCAGTACTTC
CASSVPDWPYEQYF
>NA|TRBJ1-2|TRBD1|TRBV20-1
TGCAGTGCTAGTGGGGTCCGACAGGGGTCCTTTTTCTATGGCTACACCTTC
CSASGVRQGSFFYGYTF
>once|TRBJ1-6|NA|TRBV4-3
TGCGCCAGCAGCCAAGATCGTCCTTCACCCCTCCACTTT
CASSQDRPSPLHF
>NA|TRBJ1-2|TRBD1|TRBV7-2
TGTGCCAGCAGCTTCGACCCCGGGACAGGCCTTACACGGGGCGGCTACACCTTC
CASSFDPGTGLTRGGYTF
>NA|TRBJ2-3|NA|TRBV9
TGTGCCAGCAGCTCTGAGAGAACTACTAGCACAGATACGCAGTATTTT
CASSSERTTSTDTQYF
>NA|TRBJ2-2|NA|TRBV29-1
TGCAGCTTCGCACAGAGCAACGGCGGGGAGCTGTTTTTT
CSFAQSNGGELFF
>NA|TRBJ1-4|NA|TRBV28
TGTGCCAGCAGCTCCCAAGGGGGAACTAATGAAAAACTGTTTTTT
CASSSQGGTNEKLFF
>NA|TRBJ1-5|NA|TRBV9
TGTGCCAGCCGCGGGGCGGGGGGGCAGCCCCAGCATTTT
CASRGAGGQPQHF
>NA|TRBJ1-2|TRBD1|TRBV2
TGTGCCAGCAGTGGTGGACAGGGAATCGGTGGCTACACCTTC
CASSGGQGIGGYTF
>NA|TRBJ1-1|NA|TRBV6-5
TGTGCCAGCAGCCCCGTCATCGGGAACACTGAAGCTTTCTTT
CASSPVIGNTEAFF
>NA|TRBJ1-5|NA|TRBV30
TGTGCCTGGAGTGTAAGAGGCCCAAATCAGCCCCAGCATTTT
CAWSVRGPNQPQHF
>few|TRBJ1-1|NA|TRBV21-1
TGTGCCAGCAGCAAACGGCACAGACTGAACACTGAAGCTTTCTTT
CASSKRHRLNTEAFF
>NA|TRBJ1-1|TRBD1|TRBV19
TGTGCCAGTAGTATATCCGCAGGGGGCGTAGGAGCGAACACTGAAGCTTTCTTT
CASSISAGGVGANTEAFF
>few|TRBJ2-7|TRBD1|TRBV2
TGTGCCAGCAGAGGAACAGGGGTTTGGACCTACGAGCAGTACTTC
CASRGTGVWTYEQYF
>few|TRBJ1-5|NA|TRBV19
TGTGCCAGTAGTAACCAGGGCCCTCAGCCCCAGCATTTT
CASSNQGPQPQHF
>NA|TRBJ2-2|NA|TRBV14
TGTGCCAGCAGCCAAGTGGGGACAGGGGAGCTGTTTTTT
CASSQVGTGELFF
>NA|TRBJ1-6|NA|TRBV6-6
TGTGCCAGCAGACAGACAGGCATCCCCCTCCACTTT
CASRQTGIPLHF
>NA|TRBJ2-2|NA|TRBV6-6
TGTGCCAGCAGTTTCCGCGCCGACTTTGGGGAGCTGTTTTTT
CASSFRADFGELFF
>NA|TRBJ1-2|NA|TRBV7-2
TGTGCCAGCAGCTCGGTCTATGGCTACACCTTC
CASSSVYGYTF
>NA|TRBJ1-2|TRBD1|TRBV5-4
TGTGCCAGCAGCTTGGCCGGAGGACAGGGGTCAGGAGGCTACACCTTC
CASSLAGGQGSGGYTF
>once|TRBJ2-7|TRBD1|TRBV5-1
TGCGCCAGCAGCCAACGGACAGGGACGACGTACGAGCAGTACTTC
CASSQRTGTTYEQYF
>NA|TRBJ2-3|TRBD1|TRBV5-6
TGTGCCAGCAGCTGGACAGGGACAGATACGCAGTATTTT
CASSWTGTDTQYF
>NA|TRBJ1-2|TRBD1|TRBV6-5
TGTGCCAGCAGTTACAAGGGACAGGGACACTATGGCTACACCTTC
CASSYKGQGHYGYTF
>NA|TRBJ2-3|NA|TRBV6-6
TGTGCCAGCAGTTCACGCGCTAGCACAGATACGCAGTATTTT
CASSSRASTDTQYF
>NA|TRBJ2-1|TRBD2|TRBV28
TGTGCCAGCAGTGCAGCGGGGGGGCACAATGAGCAGTTCTTC
CASSAAGGHNEQFF